The next 10 T cell receptor beta chains were all read from a single sample in a study of human T cells and chemical hapten exposure. What the library attached to individual cDNA molecules were unique molecular identifiers. TCRdb reprocessed the reads with MiXCR, giving one entry per CDR3 protein. The profile covers 100,000 to 150,000 distinct CDR3 sequences, with over 7.5% appearing a single time and around 1.5% taken by the ten largest. Researchers extracted total RNA from unfractionated whole blood. The sequenced sample consisted of whole blood. The receptors originated from a human donor in good health. Some clones in this sample may be carry-over from other donors' samples.

This clonotype showed up just a few times. The chain joins TRBV12-3 or TRBV12-4 to TRBJ2-1, with a possible D match to TRBD2 (5 bases). The ends were cut back, 6 bases at V and 4 bases at J, with 19 bases in the middle. This CDR3 region has 16 residues. The CDR3 region is CASSNPQAEIYNEQFF. In nucleotides, the CDR3 is TGTGCCAGCAGCAACCCACAAGCGGAAATTTACAATGAGCAGTTCTTC.

The chain is built from TRBV29-1 and TRBJ2-7; tentatively, D is TRBD2 (7 bases). V lost 4 bases and J lost 5, with 12 bases in between. CDR3 size: 12 residues. CDR1 is SQVTM, CDR2 ANQGSEA, per germline. CDR3 nucleotide sequence: TGCAGCGTTGGAGGGGGGGGACACGAGCAGTACTTC. Translating gives CSVGGGGHEQYF.

The chain is built from TRBV6-1 and TRBJ2-6, with no clear D. The CDR3 sequence is 14 residues long. V lost 2 bases and J 4 bases, leaving 6 bases between the germline ends. The germline gives CDR1 MNHNS, CDR2 SASEGT. CDR3: CASSETVGANVLTF. As DNA, the CDR3 is TGTGCCAGCAGTGAAACGGTGGGGGCCAACGTCCTGACTTTC.

V gene TRBV6-6 combines with J gene TRBJ2-1; 16 bases match TRBD2. The ends lost 3 bases at V and 9 bases at J; junction bases unmatched: 8. The CDR3 covers 17 residues. Germline V CDR1 and CDR2: MNHNY, SVGAGI (reference sequence). In nucleotides, the CDR3 is TGTGCCAGCAGTTATTCCGGGACTAGCGGGAGGGTTGGTGAGCAGTTCTTC. Amino acid sequence: CASSYSGTSGRVGEQFF.

This clonotype has at least ten counts. V is TRBV6-6 and J is TRBJ1-1; D is perhaps TRBD1 (5 bases). CDR3 length equals 12 residues. V was shortened by 2 bases and J by 6 bases, with 7 bases between the two germline ends. CDR1 is MNHNY and CDR2 is SVGAGI in the germline V gene (reference sequence). The CDR3 DNA reads TGTGCCAGCAGTTACGGGGACGCTGAAGCTTTCTTT. It yields the protein CASSYGDAEAFF.

This clonotype was observed a few times. The chain recombines TRBV19 with TRBJ2-7; TRBD2 might be the D (6 bases). Per the germline V gene, CDR1 is LNHDA and CDR2 is SQIVND (reference sequence). The germline V and J ends were trimmed by 1 base and 6 bases, with 19 bases remaining between them. This CDR3 comprises 16 residues. The CDR3 nucleotides are TGTGCCAGTAGTATAGTGGCAGGGAGGAACTACGGCGAGCAGTACTTC. Translation gives CASSIVAGRNYGEQYF.

The chain recombines TRBV29-1 with TRBJ2-1; TRBD2 agrees at 11 bases. The CDR3 has 14 residues. J gave up 7 bases and V 8 bases, and 10 bases lay outside the gene matches. Germline CDR1 reads SQVTM; CDR2 reads ANQGSEA. CDR3 region: CSLGLAVAGNEQFF. CDR3 sequence (DNA): TGCAGCTTGGGACTAGCGGTGGCGGGGAATGAGCAGTTCTTC.

This clonotype was detected only a few times. The rearrangement links TRBV25-1 to TRBJ2-1; TRBD2 matches at 11 bases. V lost 3 bases and J lost 4; bases outside the gene matches: 5. Germline CDR1 reads MGHDK; CDR2 reads SYGVNS. The CDR3 contains 16 residues. The CDR3 reads CASSDPSGRTYNEQFF. The CDR3 DNA follows: TGTGCCAGCAGTGACCCTAGCGGGAGGACTTACAATGAGCAGTTCTTC. Drawing the rest from reference TRBV25-1 and TRBJ2-1, the complete variable domain is EADIYQTPRYLVIGTGKKITLECSQTMGHDKMYWYQQDPGMELHLIHYSYGVNSTEKGDLSSESTVSRIRTEHFPLTLESARPSHTSQYLCASSDPSGRTYNEQFFGPGTRLTVL.

This clonotype occurred many times. The CDR3, as DNA: TGCAGTGCTGGACAGGTAAATCAGCCCCAGCATTTT. This codes for CSAGQVNQPQHF. The rearrangement uses TRBV20-1 and TRBJ1-5; 7 bases agree with TRBD1. The V gene's germline CDR1 is DFQATT and CDR2 SNEGSKA (reference sequence). V lost 5 bases, J lost 4 bases, and 2 bases stayed unmatched. The CDR3 length is 12 residues.

There are a few counts of this clonotype. V usage is TRBV6-6 and J usage is TRBJ2-4; weak D call: TRBD2 (5 bases). CDR1 and CDR2 from the germline V gene are MNHNY and SVGAGI (reference sequence). Deletions cut 2 bases from V and 1 base from J, with 15 bases between. The CDR3 runs 17 residues. CDR3 nucleotides: TGTGCCAGCAGTTACCCCCCGCGGGTCCCGGCCAAAAACATTCAGTACTTC. It encodes CASSYPPRVPAKNIQYF.